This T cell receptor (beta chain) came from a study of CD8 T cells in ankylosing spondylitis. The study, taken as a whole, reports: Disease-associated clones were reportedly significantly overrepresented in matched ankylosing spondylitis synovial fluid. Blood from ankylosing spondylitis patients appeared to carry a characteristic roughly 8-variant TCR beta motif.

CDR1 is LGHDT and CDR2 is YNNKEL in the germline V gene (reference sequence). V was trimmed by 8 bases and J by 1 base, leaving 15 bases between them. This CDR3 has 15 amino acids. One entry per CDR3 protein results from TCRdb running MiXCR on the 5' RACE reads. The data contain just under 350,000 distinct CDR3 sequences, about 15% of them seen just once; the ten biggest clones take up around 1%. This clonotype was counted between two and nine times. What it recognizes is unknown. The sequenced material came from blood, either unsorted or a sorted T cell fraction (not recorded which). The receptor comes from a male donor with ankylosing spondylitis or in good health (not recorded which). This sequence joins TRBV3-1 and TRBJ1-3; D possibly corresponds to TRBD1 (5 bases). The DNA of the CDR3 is TGTGCCAGCCGGGTAGGCGGGACTTCTGGAAACACCATATATTTT. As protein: CASRVGGTSGNTIYF.